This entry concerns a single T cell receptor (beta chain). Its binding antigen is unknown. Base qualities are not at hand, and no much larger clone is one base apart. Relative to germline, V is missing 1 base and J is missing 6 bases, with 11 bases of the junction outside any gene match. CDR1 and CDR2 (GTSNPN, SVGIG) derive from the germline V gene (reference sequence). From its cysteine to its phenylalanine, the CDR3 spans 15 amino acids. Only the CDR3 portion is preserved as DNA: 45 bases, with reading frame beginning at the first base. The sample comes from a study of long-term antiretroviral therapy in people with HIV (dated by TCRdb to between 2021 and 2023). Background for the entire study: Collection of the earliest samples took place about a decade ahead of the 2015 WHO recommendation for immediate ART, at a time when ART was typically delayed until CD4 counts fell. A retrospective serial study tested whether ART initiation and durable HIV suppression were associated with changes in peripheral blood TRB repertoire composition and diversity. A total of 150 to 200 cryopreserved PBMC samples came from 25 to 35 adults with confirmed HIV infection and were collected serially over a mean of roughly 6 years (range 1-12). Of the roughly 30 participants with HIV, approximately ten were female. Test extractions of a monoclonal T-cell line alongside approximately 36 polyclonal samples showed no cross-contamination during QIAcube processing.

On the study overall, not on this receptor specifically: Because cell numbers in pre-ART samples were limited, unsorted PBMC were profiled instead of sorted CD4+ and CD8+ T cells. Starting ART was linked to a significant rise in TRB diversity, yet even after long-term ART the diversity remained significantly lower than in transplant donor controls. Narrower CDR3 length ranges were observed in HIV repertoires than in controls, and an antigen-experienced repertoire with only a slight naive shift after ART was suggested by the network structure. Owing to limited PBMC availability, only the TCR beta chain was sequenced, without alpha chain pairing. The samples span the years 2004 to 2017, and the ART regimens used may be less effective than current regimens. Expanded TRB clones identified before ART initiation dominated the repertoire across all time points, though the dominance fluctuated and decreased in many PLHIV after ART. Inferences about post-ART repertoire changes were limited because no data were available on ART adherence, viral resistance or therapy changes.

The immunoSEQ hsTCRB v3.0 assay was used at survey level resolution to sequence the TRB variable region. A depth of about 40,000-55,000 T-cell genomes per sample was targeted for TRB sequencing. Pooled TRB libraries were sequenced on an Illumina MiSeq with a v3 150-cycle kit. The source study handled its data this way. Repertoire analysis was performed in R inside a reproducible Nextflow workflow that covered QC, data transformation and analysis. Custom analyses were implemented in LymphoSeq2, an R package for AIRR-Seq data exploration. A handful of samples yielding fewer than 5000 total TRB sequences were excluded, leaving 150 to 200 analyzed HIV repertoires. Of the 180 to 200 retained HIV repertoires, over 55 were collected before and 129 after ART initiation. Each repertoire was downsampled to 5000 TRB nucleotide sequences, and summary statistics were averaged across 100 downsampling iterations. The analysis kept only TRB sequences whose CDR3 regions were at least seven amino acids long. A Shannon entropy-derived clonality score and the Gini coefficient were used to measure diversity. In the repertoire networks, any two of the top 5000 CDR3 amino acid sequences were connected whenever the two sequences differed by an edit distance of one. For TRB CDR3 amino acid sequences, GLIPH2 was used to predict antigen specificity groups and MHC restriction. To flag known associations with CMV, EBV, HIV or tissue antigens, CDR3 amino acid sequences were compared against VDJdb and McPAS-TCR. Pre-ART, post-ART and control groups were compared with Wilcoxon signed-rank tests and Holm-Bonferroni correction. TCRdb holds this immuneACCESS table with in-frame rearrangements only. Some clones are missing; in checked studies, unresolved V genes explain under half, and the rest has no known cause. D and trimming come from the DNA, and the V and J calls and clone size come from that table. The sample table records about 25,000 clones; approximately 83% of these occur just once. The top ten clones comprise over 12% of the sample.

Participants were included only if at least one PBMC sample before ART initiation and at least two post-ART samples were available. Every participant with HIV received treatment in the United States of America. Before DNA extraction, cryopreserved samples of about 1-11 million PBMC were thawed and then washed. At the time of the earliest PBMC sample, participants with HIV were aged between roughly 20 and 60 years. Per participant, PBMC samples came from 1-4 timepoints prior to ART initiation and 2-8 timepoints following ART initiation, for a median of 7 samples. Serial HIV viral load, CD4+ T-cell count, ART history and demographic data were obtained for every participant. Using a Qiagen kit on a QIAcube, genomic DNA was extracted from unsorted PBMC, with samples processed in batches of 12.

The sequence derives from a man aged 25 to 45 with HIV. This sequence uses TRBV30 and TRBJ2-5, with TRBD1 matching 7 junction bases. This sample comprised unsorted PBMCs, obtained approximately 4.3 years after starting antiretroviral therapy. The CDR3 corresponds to CAWSAGTEAVQTQYF. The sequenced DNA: TGTGCCTGGAGTGCCGGGACAGAAGCTGTCCAGACCCAGTACTTC.